These 28 T cell receptor beta chains were sequenced from one sample in a study of blood T cell repertoires in COVID-19. The protocol was immunoSEQ multiplex PCR, while the TCRdb copy is restricted to in-frame clones and leaves out a portion. Seen here are around 68,000 clones, around 86% observed once, and the top ten hold 6.6%. Input material: peripheral blood. The receptors stem from a man aged 45-60 years with active COVID-19.

This rearrangement joins TRBV9 to TRBJ1-4, with D unresolved. This CDR3 comprises 14 residues. Trimming cost V 4 bases and J 6 bases, with 13 bases left between them. Germline assignment: CDR1 SGDLS and CDR2 YYNGEE. CDR3 sequence: CASSQDGNYEKLFF. The DNA for the CDR3 is TGTGCCAGCAGCCAGGACGGGAACTATGAAAAACTGTTTTTT. Using reference TRBV9 and TRBJ1-4 for the parts outside the CDR3, the full variable domain is DSGVTQTPKHLITATGQRVTLRCSPRSGDLSVYWYQQSLDQGLQFLIQYYNGEERAKGNILERFSAQQFPDLHSELNLSSLELGDSALYFCASSQDGNYEKLFFGSGTQLSVL.

Points on this clone: Sequence at one end of the junction differs from germline and may be a read error. The J gene is TRBJ1-3, the V gene TRBV3-1 (or the pseudogene TRBV3-2); 7 positions agree with TRBD1. Germline assignment: CDR1 LGHDT and CDR2 YNNKEL (reference sequence). This CDR3 contains 13 residues. CDR3 sequence reads: CASSQGWDSDVDF. As DNA, the CDR3 is TGTGCCAGCAGCCAAGGGTGGGACAGCGACGTTGATTTT.

This clone was seen once. The J gene is TRBJ2-3, the V gene TRBV3-1 (or the pseudogene TRBV3-2), with a possible D match to TRBD2 (5 bases). V lost 4 bases to trimming and J lost 6 bases, with 8 bases between them. CDR3 length equals 12 residues. CDR1 is LGHDT and CDR2 is YNNKEL in the germline V gene (reference sequence). CDR3 loop: CASSRPGDTQYF. The DNA of the CDR3 is TGTGCCAGCAGCCGACCGGGGGATACGCAGTATTTT.

This chain joins TRBV3-1 (or the pseudogene TRBV3-2) and TRBJ1-1; 7 bases are shared with TRBD1. Trimming cost V 5 bases and J 1 base; bases outside gene matches: 4. The CDR3 contains 14 residues. The germline gives CDR1 LGHDT, CDR2 YNNKEL (reference sequence). The CDR3 spells CASSLGTANTEAFF. In DNA, the CDR3 is TGTGCCAGCAGCTTAGGGACAGCGAACACTGAAGCTTTCTTT.

This chain uses TRBV11-2 with TRBJ1-2; D is ambiguous. This CDR3 spans 13 amino acids. Germline-derived CDR1 and CDR2 are SGHAT and FQNNGV. Trimming pared 3 bases from V and 6 bases from J, leaving 11 bases between. The DNA for the CDR3 is TGTGCCAGCAGCTTGGGCGGGGTAAATGGCTACACCTTC. Translated: CASSLGGVNGYTF.

The chain links TRBV27 to TRBJ2-5, with D possibly being TRBD1 (6 bases). This CDR3 is 13 amino acids long. Per the germline V gene, CDR1 is MNHEY and CDR2 is SMNVEV (reference sequence). V lost 4 bases, J lost 5 bases, and 11 bases lay in between. The CDR3 is CASSSRRGETQYF. CDR3 in DNA: TGTGCCAGCAGTTCCCGCAGGGGTGAGACCCAGTACTTC.

The chain recombines TRBV28 with TRBJ2-7, with 14 bases fitting TRBD2. Per germline, CDR1 MDHEN and CDR2 SYDVKM. V lost 6 bases and J lost 2; bases outside the gene matches: 0. This CDR3 comprises 14 residues. The CDR3 DNA reads as TGTGCCAGCAGGACTAGCGGGAGGGCCTACGAGCAGTACTTC. Translating gives CASRTSGRAYEQYF.

The chain employs TRBV5-6 and TRBJ2-3, with 13 nucleotides matching TRBD2. The CDR3 is 16 residues long. Germline V gives CDR1 SGHDT, CDR2 YYEEEE. V shed 1 base, J shed 6 bases, and the junction held 5 bases outside the gene matches. CDR3 DNA sequence: TGTGCCAGCAGCTTGTGGACTAGCGGGGGCGGCGATACGCAGTATTTT. Its translation is CASSLWTSGGGDTQYF.

J is TRBJ2-7 and V is TRBV6-5; 7 positions match TRBD1. Germline V gene data show CDR1 as MNHEY and CDR2 as SVGAGI. J lost 5 bases, V lost 1 base, and 8 bases had no gene match. This CDR3 has 15 residues. The CDR3 loop is CASSYFRGSRDEQYF. The CDR3 region has the DNA TGTGCCAGCAGTTACTTCAGGGGGTCCCGAGACGAGCAGTACTTC.

This clone was picked up one time. V and J are TRBV5-1 and TRBJ2-1; weak D call: TRBD2 (5 bases). Germline CDR1 reads SGHRS; CDR2 reads YFSETQ. Trimming stripped 0 bases from V and 0 bases from J, with 10 bases between. The CDR3 has 16 amino acids. The CDR3 loop reads CASSLDPGSSYNEQFF. The CDR3 nucleotides are TGCGCCAGCAGCTTGGATCCGGGAAGCTCCTACAATGAGCAGTTCTTC.

The V and J genes are TRBV27 and TRBJ2-3; 10 bases are a match to TRBD1. From germline, CDR1 is MNHEY and CDR2 SMNVEV (reference sequence). V lost 4 bases to trimming and J lost 2 bases; unmatched junction nucleotides: 12. The CDR3 covers 18 residues. The CDR3 loop reads CASSSRDRGLSHTDTQYF. The CDR3 DNA follows: TGTGCCAGCAGTTCCCGGGACAGGGGACTGTCACACACAGATACGCAGTATTTT.

This rearrangement joins TRBV2 to TRBJ1-1; D ambiguous. The length of the CDR3 is 13 residues. Germline CDR1 is SNHLY and CDR2 is FYNNEI. Between the trimmed V and J ends, which lost 0 bases and 11 bases, there was a span of 13 bases. In nucleotides, the CDR3 is TGTGCCAGCAGTGAAGCCAGGCCCTCGGGGGCTTTCTTT. The encoded protein is CASSEARPSGAFF.

The chain uses TRBV9 and TRBJ2-5, with D possibly being TRBD1 (6 bases). This CDR3 is 14 amino acids long. Germline loops: CDR1 SGDLS, CDR2 YYNGEE. The germline V and J ends were trimmed by 0 bases and 4 bases, with 10 bases remaining between them. This CDR3 is CASSVGVGGETQYF. CDR3 sequence (DNA): TGTGCCAGCAGCGTAGGGGTAGGGGGAGAGACCCAGTACTTC.

The rearrangement joins TRBV7-2 to TRBJ2-6; 15 bases are a match to TRBD2. The J segment lost 4 bases and the V segment lost 5 bases, leaving 6 bases of the junction unmatched. Germline V gives CDR1 SGHTA, CDR2 FQGNSA. The CDR3 loop spans 18 amino acids. CDR3 amino acids: CASSLGLAGGTGANVLTF. CDR3 in DNA: TGTGCCAGCAGCCTGGGACTAGCGGGAGGTACCGGGGCCAACGTCCTGACTTTC.

The chain uses TRBV24-1 and TRBJ2-2; TRBD1 matches at 8 bases. J was trimmed by 5 bases and V by 3 bases; bases with no gene match: 4. CDR1 KGHDR and CDR2 SFDVKD come from the germline V gene. The CDR3 loop spans 15 amino acids. The CDR3 spells CATSDPGQVTGELFF. The CDR3 DNA reads TGTGCCACCAGTGATCCGGGACAGGTAACCGGGGAGCTGTTTTTT.

The chain joins TRBV12-3 or TRBV12-4 to TRBJ2-3; D perhaps matches TRBD2 (5 bases). The CDR3 runs to 13 residues. V was clipped by 4 bases and J by 1 base, with 6 bases between them. The CDR3 spells CASSYGGTDTQYF. In DNA, the CDR3 is TGTGCCAGCAGTTACGGGGGCACAGATACGCAGTATTTT.

The rearrangement links TRBV15 to TRBJ1-4; 7 bases line up with TRBD1. The junction had 7 bases not matched to a gene; V was cut back by 0 bases and J by 3 bases. The length of the CDR3 is 17 residues. Germline-derived CDR1 and CDR2 are LNHNV and YYDKDF (reference sequence). The CDR3 sequence: CATSRDTRGQSNEKLFF. The CDR3 DNA reads as TGTGCCACCAGCAGAGATACAAGGGGACAGTCTAATGAAAAACTGTTTTTT.

The chain recombines TRBV3-1 (or the pseudogene TRBV3-2) with TRBJ2-7; 7 bases are a match to TRBD2. This CDR3 region has 13 residues. V dropped 4 bases and J dropped 5; count of bases not matched to a gene: 5. Per germline, CDR1 LGHDT and CDR2 YNNKEL (reference sequence). The CDR3, as DNA: TGTGCCAGCAGCCGATGTGGGGGGGACGAGCAGTACTTC. This codes for CASSRCGGDEQYF.

V is TRBV7-2 and J is TRBJ1-2, with a weak D call TRBD1 (5 bases). The CDR3 loop spans 17 amino acids. V was pared by 5 bases and J by 6 bases, with 25 bases between. Germline V gene lookup returns CDR1 SGHTA and CDR2 FQGNSA. CDR3 in amino acids: CASSPPAHFGGEDGYTF. The CDR3, as DNA: TGTGCCAGCAGCCCCCCAGCTCATTTCGGGGGAGAGGATGGCTACACCTTC.

This clone has only one observation. The V gene is TRBV13, the J gene TRBJ1-2; TRBD1 agrees at 9 bases. This CDR3 region has 15 residues. Germline CDR1 and CDR2: PRHDT and FYEKMQ (reference sequence). V lost 5 bases, J lost 8 bases, and 12 bases stayed unmatched. The chain's CDR3 is CASSVPGQGLGGYTF. CDR3 in DNA: TGTGCCAGCAGCGTACCGGGACAGGGCCTAGGGGGCTACACCTTC.

CDR3 DNA sequence: TGTGCCAGCTCATCTAGGACAGGTGGGACCGAGCAGTACTTC. Translating it yields CASSSRTGGTEQYF. The chain has TRBV18 and TRBJ2-7; TRBD1 matches 7 bases. In germline, CDR1 is KGHSH, CDR2 LQKENI. This CDR3 contains 14 residues. Trimming took 5 bases from V and 6 from J; bases not matched to a gene: 10.

The V call is TRBV7-3, the J call TRBJ2-7; D gene unclear. CDR3 size: 14 residues. V was pared by 5 bases and J by 1 base, with 12 bases between. The germline V gene has CDR1 SGHTA and CDR2 FQGTGA. The CDR3 DNA sequence: TGTGCCAGCAGCCCGACTCTCCTATCCTACGAGCAGTACTTC. As protein: CASSPTLLSYEQYF.

In DNA form, the CDR3 reads TGCGCCAGCAGCCAACGCCGGGGGGTTAACACCGGGGAGCTGTTTTTT. Its translation is CASSQRRGVNTGELFF. This sequence joins TRBV4-1 and TRBJ2-2; 7 bases align to TRBD2. CDR3 size: 16 residues. Germline V lookup: CDR1 MGHRA, CDR2 YSYEKL. V shed 2 bases, J shed 2 bases, and the junction held 5 bases outside the gene matches.

V usage is TRBV11-2 and J usage is TRBJ2-5; 9 bases line up with TRBD1. With 3 bases clipped from V and 5 bases from J, the junction kept 10 bases outside the gene matches. Per germline, CDR1 SGHAT and CDR2 FQNNGV. The CDR3 totals 16 residues. The CDR3 protein is CASSFTGQGNGETQYF. In DNA form, the CDR3 reads TGTGCCAGCAGCTTCACGGGACAGGGTAATGGTGAGACCCAGTACTTC.

V is TRBV24-1 and J is TRBJ1-1; the D gene is possibly TRBD1 (6 bases). CDR3 length: 11 amino acids. The germline gives CDR1 KGHDR, CDR2 SFDVKD. Trimming left V 7 bases short and J 7 bases short, with 9 bases between. CDR3 bases: TGTGCCACCAGCGCACAGGGTGAAGCTTTCTTT. Translating it yields CATSAQGEAFF.

The rearrangement links TRBV10-3 to TRBJ2-5; D gene unclear. CDR3 length: 13 amino acids. Looked up from germline, CDR1 is ENHRY and CDR2 is SYGVKD. Deletions cut 3 bases from V and 3 bases from J, with 8 bases between. The CDR3 loop is CAISEWQEETQYF. CDR3 nucleotide sequence: TGTGCCATCAGTGAATGGCAGGAAGAGACCCAGTACTTC.

The V and J genes are TRBV19 and TRBJ1-5; TRBD1 might be the D (5 bases). The germline V gene encodes CDR1 LNHDA and CDR2 SQIVND (reference sequence). Trimming took off 4 bases at V and 1 base at J, with 14 bases between the two ends. The CDR3 extends over 16 amino acids. CDR3 in DNA: TGTGCCAGTAGTAAAATACTGACAGAAAGCAATCAGCCCCAGCATTTT. Its translation is CASSKILTESNQPQHF.

The chain recombines TRBV30 with TRBJ1-2; 7 bases align to TRBD1. Per germline, CDR1 GTSNPN and CDR2 SVGIG (reference sequence). This CDR3 has 12 residues. Here the CDR3 reads CARDRRGYGYTF. CDR3 bases: TGTGCTAGGGACAGACGCGGCTATGGCTACACCTTC.